These T cell receptor beta chains were read from a single sample in a study of shared clonotypes between healthy human individuals. Only in-frame clones appear in the TCRdb table, and some are missing; sequencing was by immunoSEQ multiplex PCR. In the table there are under 200,000 clones, 90% to 95% of which are singletons. Sequencing was carried out using naive CD4+ T cells sorted from blood. Receptors were obtained from a woman aged 25 to 45 in good health. Each CDR3 is given with its conserved first and last residue. The D gene is left open where the match is weak. Only some rows state a clone size, as once, few, many or a class for expanded clones.

TRBJ1-1,TRBV4-1,-,once,TGCGCCAGCAGCCAAGTGGGAAGTCGCAACACTGAAGCTTTCTTT,CASSQVGSRNTEAFF
TRBJ1-1,TRBV5-1,TRBD1,-,TGCGCCAGCAGCTCGGGACAGGGGTCCACTGAAGCTTTCTTT,CASSSGQGSTEAFF
TRBJ1-3,TRBV7-6,TRBD1,-,TGTGCCAGCAGTAACAACAGGGGGCAACCTGGAAACACCATATATTTT,CASSNNRGQPGNTIYF
TRBJ2-3,TRBV2,TRBD2,-,TGTGCCAGTCTCTGGACTAGCGGCACAGATACGCAGTATTTT,CASLWTSGTDTQYF
TRBJ2-7,TRBV2,-,-,TGTGCCAGCAAGGTGGGGGAGAGCTCCTACGAGCAGTACTTC,CASKVGESSYEQYF
TRBJ2-7,TRBV28,TRBD1,-,TGTGCCAGCAGTTCCCGGGACAGGGGGAGAGAGCAGTACTTC,CASSSRDRGREQYF
TRBJ2-7,TRBV5-1,TRBD2,-,TGCGCCAGCAGCGGTAGCGGGAGAGCTCTTGACGAGCAGTACTTC,CASSGSGRALDEQYF
TRBJ2-5,TRBV20-1,-,-,TGCAGTGCCAAGTCGGAAGAGACCCAGTACTTC,CSAKSEETQYF
TRBJ2-5,TRBV2,TRBD2,-,TGTGCCAGCAGTGAAGGGCTAGCGGGAGGGATCGAGACCCAGTACTTC,CASSEGLAGGIETQYF
TRBJ1-3,TRBV19,TRBD1,-,TGTGCCAGTAGTACGCAGGGGGCAGGAGGACACACCATATATTTT,CASSTQGAGGHTIYF
TRBJ2-7,TRBV28,-,-,TGTGCCAGCAGTTTTACCGAGCAGTACTTC,CASSFTEQYF
TRBJ2-7,TRBV15,TRBD2,once,TGTGCCACCAGCAGAGAGAGAGCGGGGACGGGGGAGCAGTACTTC,CATSRERAGTGEQYF
TRBJ2-1,TRBV5-1,TRBD2,-,TGCGCCAGCGGGACTAGCGCCAGAGGTGATGAGCAGTTCTTC,CASGTSARGDEQFF
TRBJ1-3,TRBV7-2,-,-,TGTGCCAGCAGCTTTGGACAGCCGGGACCTTCTGGAAACACCATATATTTT,CASSFGQPGPSGNTIYF
TRBJ2-7,TRBV5-1,TRBD2,-,TGCGCCAGCAGCTTGGTACCATTGGGGACTAGCGTCTACGAGCAGTACTTC,CASSLVPLGTSVYEQYF
TRBJ2-6,TRBV6-4,-,-,TGTGCCAGTCGGGACACTAGCACGGGGGCCAACGTCCTGACTTTC,CASRDTSTGANVLTF
TRBJ2-1,TRBV5-4,-,-,TGTGCCAGCAGCTTGGGGCGAGGGGGGGGCGAGGGCAATGAGCAGTTCTTC,CASSLGRGGGEGNEQFF
TRBJ1-3,TRBV7-9,TRBD1,-,TGTGCCAGCAGCTCGGGACAGGCGATCTCTGGAAACACCATATATTTT,CASSSGQAISGNTIYF
TRBJ2-5,TRBV29-1,-,-,TGCAGCGTTGTCCGGGACTCCCAAGAGACCCAGTACTTC,CSVVRDSQETQYF
TRBJ2-7,TRBV15,-,-,TGTGCCACCAGCAGCCGGGACACCGATGTTTACGAGCAGTACTTC,CATSSRDTDVYEQYF
TRBJ2-7,TRBV6-5,-,-,TGTGCCAGCAGGGATGTGTGGGATACCTACGAGCAGTACTTC,CASRDVWDTYEQYF
TRBJ2-2,TRBV28,-,-,TGTGCCAGCAGTTTGGGCGGCGTGACCGGGGAGCTGTTTTTT,CASSLGGVTGELFF
TRBJ2-7,TRBV6-5,TRBD1,-,TGTGCCAGCAGTTACCGACAGGGGACCACCTACGAGCAGTACTTC,CASSYRQGTTYEQYF
TRBJ1-4,TRBV4-1,TRBD1,-,TGCGCCAGCAGCCAAGTCCGACAGGGGGCAGGGGAAAAACTGTTTTTT,CASSQVRQGAGEKLFF
TRBJ1-3,TRBV18,-,-,TGTGCCAGCTCACCAACTACCCAGGGGCAGAATGGAAACACCATATATTTT,CASSPTTQGQNGNTIYF
TRBJ1-3,TRBV19,-,-,TGTGCCAGTAGGCCCCCTCGTCTCGGTTGGGCCATATATTTT,CASRPPRLGWAIYF
TRBJ1-3,TRBV18,TRBD1,-,TGTGCCAGCGCAGGGGGACCGGGCTCTGGAAACACCATATATTTT,CASAGGPGSGNTIYF
TRBJ2-2,TRBV18,-,-,TGTGCCAGCTCACCATTAGATGCGGACACCGGGGAGCTGTTTTTT,CASSPLDADTGELFF
TRBJ2-3,TRBV27,-,-,TGTGCCAGCAGTTTAGTTAGCGAGTCCCCGCAGTATTTT,CASSLVSESPQYF
TRBJ1-3,TRBV2,-,once,TGTGCCAGCAGTGGCACCCACACCATATATTTT,CASSGTHTIYF
TRBJ2-7,TRBV13,TRBD1,-,TGTGCCAGCAGCCCCCGGGACAGGGTCTACGAGCAGTACTTC,CASSPRDRVYEQYF
TRBJ1-5,TRBV6-1,-,-,TGTGCCAGCAGTGAAGCGCTTGGGGGGGAGAATCAGCCCCAGCATTTT,CASSEALGGENQPQHF
TRBJ2-7,TRBV14,TRBD2,-,TGTGCCAGCATATCCGGGACTAGCGGTCTCTTTAGCTACGAGCAGTACTTC,CASISGTSGLFSYEQYF
TRBJ1-4,TRBV2,-,-,TGTGCCAGCAAACACAGGGATAATGAAAAACTGTTTTTT,CASKHRDNEKLFF
TRBJ2-5,TRBV11-1,-,-,TGTGCCAGCAGCCTTTCGACTACCCAAGAGACCCAGTACTTC,CASSLSTTQETQYF
TRBJ2-7,TRBV2,TRBD2,few,TGTGCCAGCAAACCGACTAGCGGGAGTAGCGAGCAGTACTTC,CASKPTSGSSEQYF
TRBJ1-1,TRBV18,TRBD1,-,TGTGCCAGCTCACCAGAGGGGGCTAAGGCTGAAGCTTTCTTT,CASSPEGAKAEAFF
TRBJ2-3,TRBV5-1,TRBD2,-,TGCGCCAGCAGCTTGGGACTAGCGGCAGATACGCAGTATTTT,CASSLGLAADTQYF
TRBJ1-1,TRBV15,-,few,TGTGCCACCAGCATGGGTATCAACACTGAAGCTTTCTTT,CATSMGINTEAFF
TRBJ1-2,TRBV19,-,once,TGTGCCAGTAGTATAGTCCGGGCTCGGGGCTACACCTTC,CASSIVRARGYTF
TRBJ2-7,TRBV7-9,-,-,TGTGCCAGCAGCCGCCCTCCTAGTGGGTATCTTGTGGAGCAGTACTTC,CASSRPPSGYLVEQYF
TRBJ2-3,TRBV11-1,TRBD2,-,TGTGCCAGCACCCCCGGGACTAGCGGTACAGATACGCAGTATTTT,CASTPGTSGTDTQYF
TRBJ2-2,TRBV28,TRBD1,-,TGTGCCAGCAGGGGACAGCTTGGGGAGCTGTTTTTT,CASRGQLGELFF